A single sample is the source of the 19 T cell receptor beta chains below, sequenced in a study of OX40 agonist ivuxolimab in advanced cancers. Libraries were prepared by immunoSEQ multiplex PCR; TCRdb keeps only in-frame clonotypes and omits some of them. The table has roughly 120,000 clones, approximately 92% seen once. This material consisted of CD4+ or CD8+ T cells sorted from blood, taken in a trial of the OX40 agonist ivuxolimab. All receptors come from an adult with an advanced solid tumor such as melanoma, head and neck, liver or kidney cancer.

V gene TRBV5-1 combines with J gene TRBJ2-7; 10 bases fit TRBD2. Germline-derived CDR1 and CDR2 are SGHRS and YFSETQ. The J segment lost 4 bases and the V segment lost 4 bases, leaving 8 bases of the junction unmatched. The CDR3 runs 15 residues. The CDR3 protein is CASSLAGLAFYEQYF. Written as DNA, the CDR3 is TGCGCCAGCAGCCTAGCGGGACTAGCGTTTTACGAGCAGTACTTC.

The chain recombines TRBV5-1 with TRBJ2-7; D may match TRBD1 or TRBD2 (6 bases each). V lost 0 bases to trimming and J lost 7 bases, with 14 bases between them. Germline V lookup: CDR1 SGHRS, CDR2 YFSETQ. The CDR3 loop spans 14 amino acids. CDR3 residues: CASSLEGGRREQYF. The DNA for the CDR3 is TGCGCCAGCAGCTTGGAAGGGGGGCGCCGAGAGCAGTACTTC.

V and J are TRBV10-3 and TRBJ2-1, with TRBD2 as a possible D gene (5 bases). The germline V gene encodes CDR1 ENHRY and CDR2 SYGVKD. V lost 2 bases to trimming and J lost 13 bases, with 12 bases between them. This CDR3 spans 12 amino acids. The CDR3 bases are TGTGCCATCAGTGAGCCTGGACTGCTACAGTTCTTC. Translated, it gives CAISEPGLLQFF.

The chain combines TRBV11-2 with TRBJ2-7; unclear D gene. The germline V gene has CDR1 SGHAT and CDR2 FQNNGV. Trimming stripped 4 bases from V and 2 bases from J, with 3 bases between. The CDR3 has 11 residues. CDR3 sequence: CASSSPYEQYF. The CDR3 DNA reads TGTGCCAGCAGCTCCCCCTACGAGCAGTACTTC.

The V gene is TRBV4-3, the J gene TRBJ2-1; TRBD2 is a possible D gene (5 bases). V gave up 4 bases and J gave up 6 bases, with 13 bases separating them. The CDR3 has 14 amino acids. Germline-derived CDR1 and CDR2 are LGHNA and YSLEER. CDR3 DNA: TGCGCCAGCAGCCCTAACCGGGGATCCAATGAGCAGTTCTTC. This sequence encodes CASSPNRGSNEQFF.

V usage is TRBV7-2 and J usage is TRBJ2-3; TRBD2 matches 10 bases. J gave up 3 bases and V 5 bases, and 11 bases lay outside the gene matches. The CDR3 runs 17 residues. Germline CDR1 reads SGHTA; CDR2 reads FQGNSA. CDR3 sequence: CASSPIGLAGVTDTQYF. In nucleotides, the CDR3 is TGTGCCAGCAGCCCCATCGGCCTAGCGGGGGTTACAGATACGCAGTATTTT.

This chain connects TRBV10-1 to TRBJ1-1; 9 positions match TRBD1. J lost 5 bases, V lost 9 bases, and 10 bases had no gene match. Germline CDR1 WNHNN, CDR2 SYGVQD (reference sequence). The CDR3 loop spans 14 amino acids. This CDR3 reads CARRRPGQGTEAFF. The CDR3 DNA follows: TGCGCCAGAAGACGTCCGGGACAGGGAACTGAAGCTTTCTTT.

This sequence joins TRBV7-2 and TRBJ2-3; D is undetermined. CDR1 SGHTA and CDR2 FQGNSA come from the germline V gene. The CDR3 has 15 amino acids. V was shortened by 1 base and J by 1 base, with 9 bases between the two germline ends. The CDR3 coding sequence is TGTGCCAGCAGCTTAGGTAATCAGGGCACAGATACGCAGTATTTT. It specifies CASSLGNQGTDTQYF.

The chain has TRBV29-1 and TRBJ2-7; D gene unclear. The length of the CDR3 is 13 residues. The ends were cut back, 1 base at V and 5 bases at J, with 12 bases in the middle. Germline loops: CDR1 SQVTM, CDR2 ANQGSEA. DNA of the CDR3: TGCAGCGTTGAAGCCAACCGTCTCGACGAGCAGTACTTC. It specifies CSVEANRLDEQYF.

The chain uses TRBV2 and TRBJ1-5; no firm D call. V was shortened by 6 bases and J by 3 bases, with 18 bases between the two germline ends. Germline CDR1 SNHLY, CDR2 FYNNEI. This CDR3 is 16 amino acids long. The CDR3 loop is CASSETGGSINQPQHF. Written as DNA, the CDR3 is TGTGCCAGCAGCGAAACCGGCGGGAGTATCAATCAGCCCCAGCATTTT.

V gene TRBV7-9 combines with J gene TRBJ2-2; D is perhaps TRBD2 (6 bases). CDR1 is SEHNR and CDR2 is FQNEAQ in the germline V gene (reference sequence). V lost 4 bases to trimming and J lost 1 base, with 7 bases between them. CDR3 size: 14 residues. CDR3 sequence (DNA): TGTGCCAGCAGCTGGGGACTGAACACCGGGGAGCTGTTTTTT. Protein product: CASSWGLNTGELFF.

The chain has TRBV6-5 and TRBJ1-4, with D tentatively TRBD1 (5 bases). Germline lookup yields CDR1 MNHEY and CDR2 SVGAGI. The CDR3 is 15 residues long. V was clipped by 2 bases and J by 2 bases, with 9 bases between them. The DNA of the CDR3 is TGTGCCAGCAGTTACGTAAAGGGGACTAATGAAAAACTGTTTTTT. It translates to CASSYVKGTNEKLFF.

The chain uses TRBV28 and TRBJ1-1; the D gene is possibly TRBD1 (6 bases). The ends were cut back, 6 bases at V and 11 bases at J, with 13 bases in the middle. The CDR3 loop spans 11 amino acids. Germline V lookup: CDR1 MDHEN, CDR2 SYDVKM. CDR3 in DNA: TGTGCCAGCAGCCAAGACAGGTCGGCTTTCTTT. Translating gives CASSQDRSAFF.

The chain couples TRBV18 to TRBJ2-7; D remains ambiguous. The CDR3 spans 13 residues. Germline CDR1 is KGHSH and CDR2 is LQKENI. V dropped 2 bases and J dropped 2 bases, with 7 bases sitting between them. CDR3 nucleotide sequence: TGTGCCAGCTCACCATTTCCCACCTACGAGCAGTACTTC. Translation: CASSPFPTYEQYF.

The rearrangement uses TRBV9 and TRBJ2-2, with D perhaps assigned TRBD1 or TRBD2 (5 bases each). The CDR3 has 17 residues. Germline CDR1 is SGDLS and CDR2 is YYNGEE. V lost 3 bases, J lost 7 bases, and 22 bases lay in between. CDR3 residues: CASSENRAEGFGGELFF. As DNA, the CDR3 is TGTGCCAGCAGCGAGAATCGGGCCGAGGGGTTTGGCGGGGAGCTGTTTTTT.

This rearrangement joins TRBV7-8 to TRBJ2-2; 11 bases fit TRBD2. V lost 5 bases and J lost 0; bases outside the gene matches: 8. This CDR3 comprises 18 residues. Germline CDR1 is SGHVS and CDR2 is FQNEAQ. The CDR3 DNA sequence: TGTGCCAGCAGCCCGGGACTAGCGGTACCGACGAACACCGGGGAGCTGTTTTTT. Translating gives CASSPGLAVPTNTGELFF.

The chain joins TRBV6-5 to TRBJ1-3; no clear D. Deletions cut 9 bases from V and 0 bases from J, with 12 bases between. Germline lookup yields CDR1 MNHEY and CDR2 SVGAGI. The CDR3 consists of 14 residues. Here the CDR3 DNA reads TGTGCCAGTGCTCGGGCAGGCTCTGGAAACACCATATATTTT. It translates to CASARAGSGNTIYF.

The chain employs TRBV6-1 and TRBJ2-7, with D maybe TRBD2 (6 bases). Germline V gives CDR1 MNHNS, CDR2 SASEGT. The CDR3 is 17 residues long. V was pared by 4 bases and J by 4 bases, with 23 bases between. The CDR3 DNA is TGTGCCAGCAGTGCATTAGAGGGTGGCAGGGAGGCGTACGAGCAGTACTTC. As protein: CASSALEGGREAYEQYF.

V usage is TRBV28 and J usage is TRBJ1-5; TRBD1 agrees at 8 bases. Trimming removed 5 bases from V and 5 bases from J; junction bases left unmatched: 5. The CDR3 is 14 amino acids. Germline assignment: CDR1 MDHEN and CDR2 SYDVKM. CDR3 loop: CASSDRGLYQPQHF. The CDR3 DNA sequence: TGTGCCAGCAGTGACAGGGGCCTCTATCAGCCCCAGCATTTT.